Below, 29 T cell receptor beta chains from the same sample are listed, as sequenced in a study of graft-versus-host responses after intestinal transplantation. Assay used: immunoSEQ multiplex PCR; TCRdb lists only in-frame clones, some missing. The table has about 100,000 clones, about 90% seen once. Their cognate antigens are unknown. The starting material was unstimulated CD8+ T cells sorted from spleen or lymph node cells, obtained before intestinal transplant. Receptors were obtained from a human donor who received an intestinal transplant.

This clone was recorded a few times. J is TRBJ1-5 and V is TRBV6-5; D not certain. Trimming left V 2 bases short and J 3 bases short, with 11 bases between. This CDR3 is 15 amino acids long. CDR1 and CDR2 (germline): MNHEY, SVGAGI. This CDR3 is CASSYGPPDNQPQHF. Written as DNA, the CDR3 is TGTGCCAGCAGTTACGGTCCTCCAGACAATCAGCCCCAGCATTTT.

The chain uses TRBV4-2 and TRBJ1-2, with a tentative D call TRBD1 (6 bases). V was pared by 1 base and J by 6 bases, with 15 bases between. Germline V gives CDR1 LGHNA, CDR2 YNFKEQ. The CDR3 loop spans 15 amino acids. CDR3 sequence reads: CASSQGGQQMDGYTF. The CDR3 DNA reads as TGTGCCAGCAGCCAAGGTGGACAGCAAATGGATGGCTACACCTTC.

The V gene is TRBV5-1, the J gene TRBJ2-2; perhaps TRBD2 as D (6 bases). The CDR3 covers 20 residues. CDR1 and CDR2 (germline): SGHRS, YFSETQ. Deletions cut 4 bases from V and 3 bases from J, with 28 bases between. The CDR3 nucleotides are TGCGCCAGCAGCCCGCGGGGCGCCGATGGATCAGGGTATGACACCGGGGAGCTGTTTTTT. Protein: CASSPRGADGSGYDTGELFF.

The chain joins TRBV27 to TRBJ2-2; D gene unclear. The germline gives CDR1 MNHEY, CDR2 SMNVEV (reference sequence). Trimming took off 3 bases at V and 1 base at J, with 6 bases between the two ends. The CDR3 sequence is 14 residues long. The CDR3 nucleotides are TGTGCCAGCAGTTTTGGGCTGAACACCGGGGAGCTGTTTTTT. Translated, it gives CASSFGLNTGELFF.

The rearrangement links TRBV6-6 to TRBJ2-7, with D possibly being TRBD2 (5 bases). Trimming removed 8 bases at V and 5 bases at J, with 13 bases between. The length of the CDR3 is 12 residues. Germline V gene data show CDR1 as MNHNY and CDR2 as SVGAGI (reference sequence). CDR3 loop: CASGETVNEQYF. DNA of the CDR3: TGTGCCAGCGGGGAGACTGTAAACGAGCAGTACTTC.

The CDR3 here is CASSWDGEGEQFF. Written as DNA, the CDR3 is TGTGCCAGCAGTTGGGACGGCGAGGGTGAGCAGTTCTTC. This chain connects TRBV6-5 to TRBJ2-1; TRBD1 or TRBD2 may be the D gene (5 bases each). Germline values: CDR1 MNHEY, CDR2 SVGAGI. With 4 bases removed from V and 9 bases from J, the gap between germline ends came to 13 bases. The CDR3 spans 13 residues.

The chain recombines TRBV6-5 with TRBJ1-5, with D uncertain. The germline V gene encodes CDR1 MNHEY and CDR2 SVGAGI. The CDR3 extends over 13 amino acids. V was pared by 6 bases and J by 5 bases, with 11 bases between. In nucleotides, the CDR3 is TGTGCCAGCAGCCCTACTGGTTATCAGCCCCAGCATTTT. Encoded protein: CASSPTGYQPQHF.

V gene TRBV13 combines with J gene TRBJ2-1; 7 nucleotides line up with TRBD2. CDR3 size: 15 residues. Trimming removed 3 bases from V and 6 bases from J; junction bases left unmatched: 8. Germline values: CDR1 PRHDT, CDR2 FYEKMQ (reference sequence). As DNA, the CDR3 is TGTGCCAGCAGCTTCGGGAGTGGGGAGGGCAATGAGCAGTTCTTC. This translates into CASSFGSGEGNEQFF.

This clone was counted only a few times. This sequence joins TRBV28 and TRBJ1-5, with D hard to call. CDR1 MDHEN and CDR2 SYDVKM come from the germline V gene. The CDR3 is 14 residues long. V shed 6 bases and J shed 6 bases, with 15 bases lying between them. CDR3 bases: TGTGCCAGCAGATTGACGACGGTCCCTCAGCCCCAGCATTTT. As protein: CASRLTTVPQPQHF. Together with reference TRBV28 and TRBJ1-5, the CDR3 gives the full variable domain: DVKVTQSSRYLVKRTGEKVFLECVQDMDHENMFWYRQDPGLGLRLIYFSYDVKMKEKGDIPEGYSVSREKKERFSLILESASTNQTSMYLCASRLTTVPQPQHFGDGTRLSIL.

This clone was counted a single time. The rearrangement links TRBV28 to TRBJ2-7, with a possible D match to TRBD1 (6 bases). V was shortened by 10 bases and J by 2 bases, with 15 bases between the two germline ends. Germline CDR1 and CDR2: MDHEN and SYDVKM. The CDR3 runs to 13 residues. CDR3 DNA sequence: TGTGCCACCCAAATTGGGGGCACCTACGAGCAGTACTTC. It encodes CATQIGGTYEQYF.

This clone has just one count. The chain has TRBV6-1 and TRBJ1-5, with 7 bases lining up with TRBD1. The V gene's germline CDR1 is MNHNS and CDR2 SASEGT. Unmatched junction bases numbered 8, after V lost 3 bases and J lost 0 bases. The CDR3 loop spans 17 amino acids. The CDR3 bases are TGTGCCAGCAGTGACATACAGGGACAGTATAGCAATCAGCCCCAGCATTTT. This sequence encodes CASSDIQGQYSNQPQHF.

The CDR3 nucleotides read TGTGCCAGAGAGGGGAAAAAAGAGACCCAGTACTTC. As protein: CAREGKKETQYF. The chain has TRBV16 and TRBJ2-5; TRBD1 or TRBD2 may be the D gene (5 bases each). V lost 9 bases and J lost 3, with 11 bases in between. Germline V gene lookup returns CDR1 KGHSY and CDR2 FQNENV. CDR3 size: 12 residues.

The chain couples TRBV13 to TRBJ2-1, with TRBD2 matching over 7 bases. Trimming took 5 bases from V and 3 from J; bases not matched to a gene: 4. The CDR3 has 14 residues. Germline CDR1 reads PRHDT; CDR2 reads FYEKMQ (reference sequence). The CDR3 reads CASSPRTSYNEQFF. DNA of the CDR3: TGTGCCAGCAGCCCCCGGACTAGCTACAATGAGCAGTTCTTC.

V is TRBV12-5 and J is TRBJ1-2, with 8 bases identical to TRBD1. The germline V gene has CDR1 LGHNT and CDR2 FRNRAP. CDR3 length equals 20 residues. With 0 bases clipped from V and 5 bases from J, the junction kept 20 bases outside the gene matches. The CDR3 DNA is TGTGCTAGTGGTTTGGTACTGTGGGACAGGTTATCAGAACCCCAATATGGCTACACCTTC. It codes for CASGLVLWDRLSEPQYGYTF.

The rearrangement joins TRBV10-3 to TRBJ1-4, with a possible D match to TRBD1 (6 bases). V lost 3 bases to trimming and J lost 1 base, with 9 bases between them. The CDR3 totals 15 residues. Germline V gives CDR1 ENHRY, CDR2 SYGVKD. The CDR3 coding sequence is TGTGCCATCAGTGACCCAGGGGAAACTAATGAAAAACTGTTTTTT. Translating it yields CAISDPGETNEKLFF.

This CDR3 is CASSLAGIFAIQCEQFF. CDR3 sequence (DNA): TGTGCCAGCAGCTTAGCAGGGATATTCGCGATACAATGTGAGCAGTTCTTC. The chain is built from TRBV11-2 and TRBJ2-1, with D perhaps matching TRBD1 (5 bases). The CDR3 spans 17 residues. The germline gives CDR1 SGHAT, CDR2 FQNNGV. V lost 1 base to trimming and J lost 9 bases, with 22 bases between them.

The CDR3 DNA sequence: TGTGCCAGCTCAGAATCCCCGGGACAGGGAAAAGGGAAAGCTTTCTTT. It yields the protein CASSESPGQGKGKAFF. This chain connects TRBV18 to TRBJ1-1; 9 bases are a match to TRBD1. The CDR3 totals 16 residues. The V segment lost 5 bases and the J segment 9 bases; nucleotides outside the gene matches: 16. CDR1 is KGHSH, CDR2 LQKENI, per germline.

This rearrangement joins TRBV30 to TRBJ1-1, with no clear D. The germline gives CDR1 GTSNPN, CDR2 SVGIG (reference sequence). This CDR3 comprises 12 residues. Deletions cut 0 bases from V and 4 bases from J, with 6 bases between. CDR3 region: CAWSVLTTEAFF. The CDR3, as DNA: TGTGCCTGGAGTGTGTTGACCACTGAAGCTTTCTTT.

This chain uses TRBV6-1 with TRBJ2-5, with 11 bases that match TRBD2. Germline V gene data show CDR1 as MNHNS and CDR2 as SASEGT. This CDR3 region has 15 residues. Trimming removed 1 base from V and 4 bases from J; junction bases left unmatched: 2. CDR3 DNA sequence: TGTGCCAGCAGTGAAGTAGCGGGGGGGCCAGAGACCCAGTACTTC. Protein product: CASSEVAGGPETQYF.

The count of this clone is one. The rearrangement uses TRBV7-6 and TRBJ2-5; 7 bases match TRBD2. V trimming: 2 bases; J trimming: 4 bases; junction bases outside the gene matches: 10. CDR1 SGHVS and CDR2 FNYEAQ come from the germline V gene. The CDR3 has 16 residues. The CDR3 region has the DNA TGTGCCAGCAGCTTATCCCCCGTGGGGGGGGGAGAGACCCAGTACTTC. The encoded protein is CASSLSPVGGGETQYF.

The chain couples TRBV27 to TRBJ2-2; TRBD2 matches at 9 bases. CDR3 length: 15 residues. V shed 3 bases, J shed 2 bases, and the junction held 1 base outside the gene matches. In germline, CDR1 is MNHEY, CDR2 SMNVEV (reference sequence). The CDR3 sequence is CASSLGTSNTGELFF. In DNA form, the CDR3 reads TGTGCCAGCAGTTTGGGGACTAGCAACACCGGGGAGCTGTTTTTT.

The V and J genes are TRBV11-2 and TRBJ1-2; D is unclear. The CDR3 loop spans 13 amino acids. Germline V gives CDR1 SGHAT, CDR2 FQNNGV. The germline V and J ends were trimmed by 3 bases and 4 bases, with 9 bases remaining between them. CDR3 in DNA: TGTGCCAGCAGCTTCATATCTGGCTATGGCTACACCTTC. Amino acid sequence: CASSFISGYGYTF.

The chain joins TRBV10-1 to TRBJ2-2; D unclear. The CDR3 sequence is 13 residues long. Germline CDR1 and CDR2: WNHNN and SYGVQD (reference sequence). Trimming cost V 3 bases and J 4 bases, with 6 bases left between them. The CDR3 sequence: CASSDLVTGELFF. The CDR3 DNA is TGCGCCAGCAGTGATCTGGTCACCGGGGAGCTGTTTTTT.

J is TRBJ2-1 and V is TRBV7-6; unclear D gene. This CDR3 is built from 12 residues. Per germline, CDR1 SGHVS and CDR2 FNYEAQ. The V end was cut by 6 bases, the J end by 10 bases, with 13 bases between. This chain's CDR3 is CASSYLFGEQFF. CDR3 in DNA: TGTGCCAGCAGTTACCTCTTTGGGGAGCAGTTCTTC.

The rearrangement links TRBV2 to TRBJ2-7; 9 bases fit TRBD1. Germline lookup yields CDR1 SNHLY and CDR2 FYNNEI. The CDR3 sequence is 13 residues long. The ends lost 7 bases at V and 5 bases at J; junction bases unmatched: 6. This CDR3 reads CASTGQGKNEQYF. In DNA form, the CDR3 reads TGTGCCAGCACTGGACAGGGGAAAAACGAGCAGTACTTC.

With regard to this clone: The CDR3 does not end in the conserved phenylalanine or tryptophan, so this is likely a read error. This chain links TRBV7-9 with TRBJ1-1, with no clear D. Germline V gene data show CDR1 as SEHNR and CDR2 as FQNEAQ (reference sequence). V was clipped by 1 base and J by 3 bases, with 12 bases between them. The CDR3 runs to 15 residues. DNA for the CDR3: TGTGCCAGCAGCTTAGGGGCAGAACCGTACACTGAAGCTTTCCTT. It yields the protein CASSLGAEPYTEAFL.

The rearrangement uses TRBV7-9 and TRBJ2-5, with TRBD2 matching 12 bases. Germline-derived CDR1 and CDR2 are SEHNR and FQNEAQ (reference sequence). There are 16 residues in the CDR3. Germline trimming cut 0 bases from V and 4 bases from J; bases unmatched to any gene: 3. The CDR3 DNA is TGTGCCAGCAGCTTAGCGCAACTAGCGGGGGGAGAGACCCAGTACTTC. This sequence encodes CASSLAQLAGGETQYF.

V and J are TRBV19 and TRBJ1-1; tentatively, D is TRBD1 (6 bases). With 5 bases removed from V and 0 bases from J, the gap between germline ends came to 10 bases. Germline assignment: CDR1 LNHDA and CDR2 SQIVND (reference sequence). The CDR3 has 14 residues. CDR3 in amino acids: CASSLTGMNTEAFF. DNA of the CDR3: TGTGCCAGTAGTCTTACAGGGATGAACACTGAAGCTTTCTTT. Full variable domain (rest looked up from reference TRBV19 and TRBJ1-1): DGGITQSPKYLFRKEGQNVTLSCEQNLNHDAMYWYRQDPGQGLRLIYYSQIVNDFQKGDIAEGYSVSREKKESFPLTVTSAQKNPTAFYLCASSLTGMNTEAFFGQGTRLTVV.

J is TRBJ1-1 and V is TRBV7-9; 7 bases are shared with TRBD1. J was trimmed by 6 bases and V by 4 bases; bases with no gene match: 14. The CDR3 length is 16 residues. From germline, CDR1 is SEHNR and CDR2 FQNEAQ (reference sequence). The CDR3, as DNA: TGTGCCAGCAGCTCCCCCTGGGCAGAGACAGGGCCTGAAGCTTTCTTT. Translated: CASSSPWAETGPEAFF.